What follows is one TCR beta chain and its context. The data were taken from a study of shared clonotypes between healthy human individuals. Repertoires were generated with immunoSEQ multiplex PCR, while TCRdb's copy carries only in-frame clones and drops some. The table has fewer than 700,000 clones, around 80% seen once. Germline lookup yields CDR1 SGHTA and CDR2 FQGNSA. This CDR3 has 16 residues. Trimming at V came to 1 base and at J to 7 bases, leaving 10 bases not matched to a gene. This chain joins TRBV7-2 and TRBJ2-1, with 7 bases aligning to TRBD2. The clonotype comes from a middle-aged woman in good health. Some clones in this sample may be carry-over from other donors' samples. Sequenced sample: PBMCs. This CDR3 reads CASSLVRGGSLNEQFF. For the CDR3, the DNA is TGTGCCAGCAGCTTAGTAAGGGGCGGGAGTCTAAATGAGCAGTTCTTC.